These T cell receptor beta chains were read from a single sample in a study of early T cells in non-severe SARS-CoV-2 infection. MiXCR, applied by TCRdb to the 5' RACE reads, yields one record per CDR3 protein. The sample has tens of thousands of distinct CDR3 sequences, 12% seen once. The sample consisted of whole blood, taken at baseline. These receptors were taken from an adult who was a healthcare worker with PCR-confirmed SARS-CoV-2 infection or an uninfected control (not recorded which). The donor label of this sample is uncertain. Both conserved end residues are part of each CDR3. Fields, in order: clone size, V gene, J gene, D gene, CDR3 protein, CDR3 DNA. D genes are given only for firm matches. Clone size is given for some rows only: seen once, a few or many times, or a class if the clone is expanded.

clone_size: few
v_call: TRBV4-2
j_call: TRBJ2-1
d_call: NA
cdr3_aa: CASSQENYSNEQFF
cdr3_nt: TGTGCCAGCAGCCAAGAAAACTATTCGAATGAGCAGTTCTTC

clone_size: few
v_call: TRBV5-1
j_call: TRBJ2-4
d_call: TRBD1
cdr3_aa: CASSSGQGAFQYF
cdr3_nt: TGCGCCAGCAGCTCGGGACAGGGGGCTTTTCAGTACTTC

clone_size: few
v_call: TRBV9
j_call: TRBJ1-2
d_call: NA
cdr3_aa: CASSVGVGYGYTF
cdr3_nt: TGTGCCAGCAGCGTAGGGGTTGGCTATGGCTACACCTTC

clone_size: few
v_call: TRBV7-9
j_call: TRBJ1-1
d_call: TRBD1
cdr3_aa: CASSFDRGAEAFF
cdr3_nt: TGTGCCAGCAGCTTCGACAGGGGCGCTGAAGCTTTCTTT

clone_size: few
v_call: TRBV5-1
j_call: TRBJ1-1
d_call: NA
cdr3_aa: CASSLVLEAEAFF
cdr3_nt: TGCGCCAGCAGCTTGGTGCTTGAGGCTGAAGCTTTCTTT

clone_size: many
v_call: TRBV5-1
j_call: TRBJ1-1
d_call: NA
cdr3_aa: CASSSDSMNTEAFF
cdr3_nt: TGCGCCAGCAGCTCGGACAGTATGAACACTGAAGCTTTCTTT

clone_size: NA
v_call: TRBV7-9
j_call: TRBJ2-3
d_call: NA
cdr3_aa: CASHRRGSSTDTQYF
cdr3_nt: TGTGCCAGCCACCGGCGGGGCTCTAGCACAGATACGCAGTATTTT

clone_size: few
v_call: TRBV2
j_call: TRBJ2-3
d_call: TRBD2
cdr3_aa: CASSEDRGGTDTQYF
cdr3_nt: TGTGCCAGCAGTGAAGATCGGGGGGGCACAGATACGCAGTATTTT

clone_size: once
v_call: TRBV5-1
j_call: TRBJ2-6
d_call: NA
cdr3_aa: CASTGAPSGANVLTF
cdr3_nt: TGCGCCAGCACCGGGGCCCCCTCTGGGGCCAACGTCCTGACTTTC

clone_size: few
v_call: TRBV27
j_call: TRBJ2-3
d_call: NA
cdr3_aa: CASSSRQGSDTQYF
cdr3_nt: TGTGCCAGCAGTTCCCGGCAGGGTTCAGATACGCAGTATTTT

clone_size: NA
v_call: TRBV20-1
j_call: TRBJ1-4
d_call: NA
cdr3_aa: CSARDLVGGSEKLFF
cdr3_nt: TGCAGTGCTAGAGATCTCGTCGGAGGGAGTGAAAAACTGTTTTTT

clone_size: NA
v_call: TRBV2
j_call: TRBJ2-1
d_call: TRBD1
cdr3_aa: CASARGTGFNEQFF
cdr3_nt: TGTGCCAGCGCACGCGGGACAGGGTTCAATGAGCAGTTCTTC

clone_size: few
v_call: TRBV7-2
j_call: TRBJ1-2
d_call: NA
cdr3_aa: CASSLRREGDGYTF
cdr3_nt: TGTGCCAGCAGCTTACGCAGGGAGGGTGATGGCTACACCTTC

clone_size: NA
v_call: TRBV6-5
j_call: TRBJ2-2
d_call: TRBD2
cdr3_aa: CASSTTLAGTGELFF
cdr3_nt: TGTGCCAGCAGCACCACACTAGCGGGGACCGGGGAGCTGTTTTTT

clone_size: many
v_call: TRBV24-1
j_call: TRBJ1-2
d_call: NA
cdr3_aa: CATRHLANYGYTF
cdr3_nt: TGTGCCACCAGACATTTAGCTAACTATGGCTACACCTTC

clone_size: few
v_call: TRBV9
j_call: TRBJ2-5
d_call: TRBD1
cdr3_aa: CASSVRQGAEETQYF
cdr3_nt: TGTGCCAGCAGCGTGAGACAGGGGGCTGAGGAGACCCAGTACTTC

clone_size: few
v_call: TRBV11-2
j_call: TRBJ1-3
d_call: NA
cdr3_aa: CASSLAPRSSGNTIYF
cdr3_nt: TGTGCCAGCAGCTTAGCCCCCAGGAGCTCTGGAAACACCATATATTTT

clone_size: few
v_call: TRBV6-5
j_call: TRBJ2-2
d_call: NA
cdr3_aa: CASSSLTPNTGELFF
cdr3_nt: TGTGCCAGCAGTTCCCTGACTCCGAACACCGGGGAGCTGTTTTTT

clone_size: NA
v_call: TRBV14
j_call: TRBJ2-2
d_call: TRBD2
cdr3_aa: CASSQDQHRRGNGELFF
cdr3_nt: TGTGCCAGCAGCCAAGATCAACATAGGCGGGGGAACGGGGAGCTGTTTTTT

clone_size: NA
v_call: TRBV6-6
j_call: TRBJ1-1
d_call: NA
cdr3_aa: CASNRDTEAFF
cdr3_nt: TGTGCCAGCAACAGGGACACTGAAGCTTTCTTT

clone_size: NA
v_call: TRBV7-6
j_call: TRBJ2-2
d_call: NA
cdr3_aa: CASSSPGGPNTGELFF
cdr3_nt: TGTGCCAGCAGCAGCCCCGGGGGGCCAAACACCGGGGAGCTGTTTTTT

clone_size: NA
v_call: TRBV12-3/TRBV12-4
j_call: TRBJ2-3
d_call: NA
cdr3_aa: CASSLDRDVYNTQYF
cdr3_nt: TGTGCCAGCAGTCTTGACCGGGACGTCTACAATACGCAGTATTTT

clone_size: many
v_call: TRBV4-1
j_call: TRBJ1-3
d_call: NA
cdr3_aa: CASSQEIYGNTIYF
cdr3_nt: TGCGCCAGCAGCCAAGAAATCTATGGAAACACCATATATTTT

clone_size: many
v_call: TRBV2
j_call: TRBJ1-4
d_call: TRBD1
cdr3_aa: CASTRDRFEKLFF
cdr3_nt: TGTGCCAGCACCCGGGACAGATTTGAAAAACTGTTTTTT

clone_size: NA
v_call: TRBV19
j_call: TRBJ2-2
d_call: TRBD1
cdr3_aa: CASTSGGWDRSNTGELFF
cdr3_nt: TGTGCCAGTACCTCTGGGGGATGGGACAGGTCAAACACCGGGGAGCTGTTTTTT

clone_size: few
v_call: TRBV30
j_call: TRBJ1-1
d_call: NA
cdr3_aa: CAWSEGVGRGTEAFF
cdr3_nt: TGTGCCTGGAGTGAAGGAGTAGGGAGGGGCACTGAAGCTTTCTTT

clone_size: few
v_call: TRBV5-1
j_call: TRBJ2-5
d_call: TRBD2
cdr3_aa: CASSLMRTSGGAETQYF
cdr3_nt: TGCGCCAGCAGCTTGATGCGTACTAGCGGGGGGGCCGAGACCCAGTACTTC

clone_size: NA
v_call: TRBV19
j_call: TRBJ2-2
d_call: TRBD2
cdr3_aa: CASSSGTTPLWGLFF
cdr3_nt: TGTGCCAGTAGCTCGGGGACTACCCCTCTCTGGGGGCTGTTTTTT

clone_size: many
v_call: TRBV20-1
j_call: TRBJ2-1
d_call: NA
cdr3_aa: CSASRASYNEQFF
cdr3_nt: TGCAGTGCTAGTAGGGCCTCCTACAATGAGCAGTTCTTC

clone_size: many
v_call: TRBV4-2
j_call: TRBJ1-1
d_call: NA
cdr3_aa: CASSQDEGHTGTEAFF
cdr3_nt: TGTGCCAGCAGCCAAGACGAAGGACATACAGGGACTGAAGCTTTCTTT

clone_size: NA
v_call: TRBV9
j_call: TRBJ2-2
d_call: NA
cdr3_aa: CASSVVGNSNTGELFF
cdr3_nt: TGTGCCAGCAGCGTAGTGGGTAACTCGAACACCGGGGAGCTGTTTTTT

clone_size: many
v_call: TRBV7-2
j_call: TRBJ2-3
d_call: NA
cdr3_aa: CASSSYTDTQYF
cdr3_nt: TGTGCCAGCAGCTCGTACACAGATACGCAGTATTTT

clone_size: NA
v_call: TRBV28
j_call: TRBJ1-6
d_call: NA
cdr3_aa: CASSLASSYNSPLHF
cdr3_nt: TGTGCCAGCAGTTTGGCCAGCTCCTATAATTCACCCCTCCACTTT

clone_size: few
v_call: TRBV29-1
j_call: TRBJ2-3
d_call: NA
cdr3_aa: CSVEALSDTQYF
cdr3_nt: TGCAGCGTTGAAGCGTTATCAGATACGCAGTATTTT